This T cell receptor beta chain was sequenced during a study of T cells in Graves' hyperthyroidism and ophthalmopathy. This clonotype was recorded at least ten times. What it binds is not known. The CDR3 is 12 residues long. With 5 bases removed from V and 5 bases from J, the gap between germline ends came to 9 bases. Germline V gives CDR1 SEHNR, CDR2 FQNEAQ (reference sequence). Study-level points and caveats: The majority of expanded thyroid clonotypes above 0.001 also appeared in blood. Using 13 V-J features, a model discriminated ophthalmopathy from stable hyperthyroidism.

TCR beta CDR3 sequences were amplified from RNA transcripts. TCR CDR3 regions were first amplified by RT-PCR with HTBI primers. TCRdb re-called the multiplex PCR reads through MiXCR, storing one row per CDR3 protein. The sample has under 350,000 distinct CDR3 sequences, over 15% seen once. The study included ophthalmopathy patients with Clinical Activity Score at least 3, NOSPECS grade at least 4 and duration under 3 months. Diagnoses were made from clinical symptoms, serum measures (thyroxine and TRAb), thyroid ultrasound and orbital computed tomography. V is TRBV7-9 and J is TRBJ1-1, with D uncertain. What was sequenced was blood. This clonotype was sampled from an older woman with Graves' ophthalmopathy. The CDR3 DNA reads as TGTGCCAGCAGCAACACAGTAACTGAAGCTTTCTTT. Amino acid sequence: CASSNTVTEAFF.